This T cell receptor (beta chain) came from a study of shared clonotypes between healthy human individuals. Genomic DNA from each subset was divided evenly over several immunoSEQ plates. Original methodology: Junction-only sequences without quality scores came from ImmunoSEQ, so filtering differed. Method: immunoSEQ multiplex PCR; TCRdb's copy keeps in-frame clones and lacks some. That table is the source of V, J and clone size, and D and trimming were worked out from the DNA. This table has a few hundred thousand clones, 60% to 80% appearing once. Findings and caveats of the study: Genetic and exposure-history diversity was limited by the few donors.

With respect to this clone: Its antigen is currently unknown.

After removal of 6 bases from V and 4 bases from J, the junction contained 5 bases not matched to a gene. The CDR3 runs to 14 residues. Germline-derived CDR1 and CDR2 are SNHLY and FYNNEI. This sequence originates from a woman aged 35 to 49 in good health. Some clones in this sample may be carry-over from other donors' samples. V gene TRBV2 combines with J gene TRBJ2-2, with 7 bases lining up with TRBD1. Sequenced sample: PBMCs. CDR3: CASRLTGTTGELFF. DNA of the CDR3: TGTGCCAGCAGGTTGACAGGGACCACCGGGGAGCTGTTTTTT.